Below, 6 T cell receptor beta chains from the same sample are listed, as sequenced in a study of blood T cell repertoires in COVID-19. Sequencing was performed with immunoSEQ multiplex PCR; in TCRdb, only in-frame clones are kept and a portion is missing. Here the sample spans 84,000 or so clones, around 92% being singletons. The sequencing input was peripheral blood. These receptors were obtained from a woman in her fifties or sixties with active COVID-19.

The rearrangement joins TRBV24-1 to TRBJ2-5, with 14 bases lining up with TRBD2. The CDR3 extends over 16 amino acids. V shed 3 bases and J 4 bases; nucleotides not matched to a gene: 3. Germline CDR1 reads KGHDR; CDR2 reads SFDVKD. The CDR3 DNA reads as TGTGCCACCAGTGATGGGACTAGCGGGGGTTTAGAGACCCAGTACTTC. This sequence encodes CATSDGTSGGLETQYF.

This clone was detected only a few times. The chain couples TRBV11-3 to TRBJ1-2, with 8 bases fitting TRBD1. CDR1 SGHNT and CDR2 YENEEA come from the germline V gene. J gave up 5 bases and V 4 bases, and 6 bases lay outside the gene matches. CDR3 size: 14 residues. This chain's CDR3 is CASSSKDRAYGYTF. The DNA for the CDR3 is TGTGCCAGCAGCTCTAAGGACAGGGCATATGGCTACACCTTC.

The chain carries TRBV6-4 and TRBJ2-2, with TRBD2 identical over 8 bases. The CDR3 is made up of 17 amino acids. Germline CDR1 is MRHNA and CDR2 is SNTAGT. The junction had 16 bases not matched to a gene; V was cut back by 10 bases and J by 3 bases. CDR3 nucleotides: TGTGCCAAACCCTGGGCTAGCGGGCCGCAGGACACCGGGGAGCTGTTTTTT. This encodes CAKPWASGPQDTGELFF.

The rearrangement joins TRBV7-2 to TRBJ1-2; 8 bases match TRBD1. Germline V gene data show CDR1 as SGHTA and CDR2 as FQGNSA. The junction had 2 bases not matched to a gene; V was cut back by 5 bases and J by 6 bases. The CDR3 is 12 amino acids. This chain's CDR3 is CASSLTGDGYTF. The CDR3 coding sequence is TGTGCCAGCAGCCTGACAGGGGATGGCTACACCTTC.

The chain is built from TRBV30 and TRBJ2-5, with 7 bases lining up with TRBD2. The CDR3 covers 15 residues. From germline, CDR1 is GTSNPN and CDR2 SVGIG (reference sequence). V gave up 2 bases and J gave up 5 bases; unmatched junction bases: 11. CDR3 DNA: TGTGCCTGGAGTTCGGTCAGGGAGGGAAGGGAGACCCAGTACTTC. This codes for CAWSSVREGRETQYF.

The V gene is TRBV13, the J gene TRBJ1-2; the D is unclear. This CDR3 is built from 14 residues. Germline CDR1 is PRHDT and CDR2 is FYEKMQ (reference sequence). Trimming stripped 3 bases from V and 6 bases from J, with 14 bases between. This CDR3 reads CASSFSRWTNGYTF. The CDR3, as DNA: TGTGCCAGCAGCTTTAGCAGGTGGACTAATGGCTACACCTTC.